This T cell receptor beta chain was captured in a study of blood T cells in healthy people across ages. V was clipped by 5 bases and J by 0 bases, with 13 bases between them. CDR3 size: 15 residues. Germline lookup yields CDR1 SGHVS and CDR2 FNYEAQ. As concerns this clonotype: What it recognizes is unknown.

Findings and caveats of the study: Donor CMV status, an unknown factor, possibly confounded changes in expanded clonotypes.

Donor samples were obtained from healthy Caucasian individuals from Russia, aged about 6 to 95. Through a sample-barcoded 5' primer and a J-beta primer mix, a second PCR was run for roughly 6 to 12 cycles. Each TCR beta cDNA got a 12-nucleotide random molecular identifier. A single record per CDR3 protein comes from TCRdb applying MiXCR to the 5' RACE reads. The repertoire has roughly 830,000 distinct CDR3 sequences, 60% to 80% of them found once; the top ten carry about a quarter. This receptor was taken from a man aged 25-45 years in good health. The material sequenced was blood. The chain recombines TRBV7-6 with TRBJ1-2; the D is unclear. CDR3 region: CASSPTLEPNYGYTF. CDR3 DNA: TGTGCCAGCAGCCCGACGTTGGAGCCTAACTATGGCTACACCTTC.